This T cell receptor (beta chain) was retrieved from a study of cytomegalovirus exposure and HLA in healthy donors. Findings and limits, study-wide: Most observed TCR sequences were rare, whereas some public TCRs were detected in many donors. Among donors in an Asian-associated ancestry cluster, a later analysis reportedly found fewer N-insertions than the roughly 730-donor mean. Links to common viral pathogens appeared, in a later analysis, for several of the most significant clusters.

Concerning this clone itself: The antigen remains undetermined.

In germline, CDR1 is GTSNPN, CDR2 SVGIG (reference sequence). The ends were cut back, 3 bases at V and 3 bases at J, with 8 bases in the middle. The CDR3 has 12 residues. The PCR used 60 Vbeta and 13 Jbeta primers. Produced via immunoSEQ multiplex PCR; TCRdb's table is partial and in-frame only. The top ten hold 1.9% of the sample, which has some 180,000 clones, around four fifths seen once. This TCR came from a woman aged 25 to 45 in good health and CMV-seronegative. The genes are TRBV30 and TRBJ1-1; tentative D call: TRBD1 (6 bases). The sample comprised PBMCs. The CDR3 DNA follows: TGTGCCTGGAGGGACAGCCACACTGAAGCTTTCTTT. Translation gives CAWRDSHTEAFF.